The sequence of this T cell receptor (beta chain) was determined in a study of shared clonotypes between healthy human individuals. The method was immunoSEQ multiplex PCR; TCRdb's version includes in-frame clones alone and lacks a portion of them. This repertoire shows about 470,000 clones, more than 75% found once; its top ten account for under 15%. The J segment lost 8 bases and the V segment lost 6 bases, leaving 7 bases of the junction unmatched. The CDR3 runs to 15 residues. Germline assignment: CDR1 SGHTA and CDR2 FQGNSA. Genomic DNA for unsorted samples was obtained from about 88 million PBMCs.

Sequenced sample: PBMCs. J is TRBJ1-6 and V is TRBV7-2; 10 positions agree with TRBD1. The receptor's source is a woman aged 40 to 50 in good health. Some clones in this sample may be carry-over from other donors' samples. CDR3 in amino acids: CASRYPGTGDSPLHF. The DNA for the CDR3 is TGTGCCAGCAGATACCCGGGGACAGGGGATTCACCCCTCCACTTT.